Listed below are T cell receptor beta chains from one sample, sequenced in a study of blood T cell repertoires in COVID-19. The assay was immunoSEQ multiplex PCR, and TCRdb's table has in-frame clones only and misses some. Of some 700,000 clones listed, 70% to 90% were seen once; the top ten hold over 0.2%. Input material: peripheral blood. The receptors stem from a woman between 18 and 29 years old with acute or convalescent COVID-19. Both conserved end residues are part of each CDR3. The D gene is left open where the match is weak. Clone size, where shown, is once, few, many, or a class for clones that have expanded.

j_gene,abundance,v_gene,len,d_gene,CDR3nt,CDR3aa
TRBJ1-5,NA,TRBV5-6,13,TRBD1,TGTGCCAGCAGCGAACAGGGGAATCAGCCCCAGCATTTT,CASSEQGNQPQHF
TRBJ2-5,NA,TRBV7-9,14,NA,TGTGCCAGCAGCTTAGCCAGGGCGCAAGAGACCCAGTACTTC,CASSLARAQETQYF
TRBJ1-2,NA,TRBV7-2,14,TRBD1,TGTGCCAGCAGCCCGGACGGGACAGACTATGGCTACACCTTC,CASSPDGTDYGYTF
TRBJ2-7,NA,TRBV5-5,15,TRBD1,TGTGCCAGCAGTCACCGGGACAGGGATCGTTACGAGCAGTACTTC,CASSHRDRDRYEQYF
TRBJ1-2,NA,TRBV5-1,15,NA,TGCGCCAGCAGCCGGGAAGGGCAGGGGTACTATGGCTACACCTTC,CASSREGQGYYGYTF
TRBJ1-1,NA,TRBV15,17,TRBD1,TGTGCCACCAGCACTACCGCTACAGGGGGCGAGGACACTGAAGCTTTCTTT,CATSTTATGGEDTEAFF
TRBJ1-2,NA,TRBV2,14,NA,TGTGCCAGCAGTGCCTCCCCCGGTAGCTATGGCTACACCTTC,CASSASPGSYGYTF
TRBJ2-7,NA,TRBV4-1,16,TRBD2,TGCGCCAGCAGCCCCCGGGTTAGCGGGGCCTACTACGAGCAGTACTTC,CASSPRVSGAYYEQYF
TRBJ1-1,NA,TRBV21-1,16,NA,TGTGCCAGCAGCAAAGAGAGGGGACTGTTACACACTGAAGCTTTCTTT,CASSKERGLLHTEAFF
TRBJ1-1,NA,TRBV4-1,17,TRBD1,TGCGCCAGCAGCCAAGATCCGGGACAGCGCCTTTCCGCTGAAGCTTTCTTT,CASSQDPGQRLSAEAFF
TRBJ2-3,NA,TRBV29-1,12,NA,TGCAGCGTTCCAAAGGGGATAGATACGCAGTATTTT,CSVPKGIDTQYF
TRBJ1-2,NA,TRBV3-1/TRBV3-2,15,NA,TGTGCCAGCAGCCAACAGGGGTTTCGAGGCTATGGCTACACCTTC,CASSQQGFRGYGYTF
TRBJ2-7,NA,TRBV11-2,15,TRBD2,TGTGCCAGCAGCCAAGCGGGGGGAAACCACTACGAGCAGTACTTC,CASSQAGGNHYEQYF
TRBJ1-1,NA,TRBV2,13,NA,TGTGCCAGCAGTGAATTGGGCTTAAAAGAAGCTTTCTTT,CASSELGLKEAFF
TRBJ1-6,once,TRBV7-9,18,TRBD1,TGTGCCAGCAGCCATACGTCCCCCACTCGACAGGGTGGATCACCCCTCCACTTT,CASSHTSPTRQGGSPLHF
TRBJ2-7,NA,TRBV3-1/TRBV3-2,15,TRBD2,TGTGCCAGCAGCCAAGGCGGCGGGGGGGCCGGGGAGCAGTACTTC,CASSQGGGGAGEQYF
TRBJ2-3,NA,TRBV3-1/TRBV3-2,16,NA,TGTGCCAGCAGCCAAGATCTGGGGGGATCCACAGATACGCAGTATTTT,CASSQDLGGSTDTQYF
TRBJ2-6,NA,TRBV19,19,TRBD1,TGTGCCAGTAGTATAGTATTAGGGGACAGACTACTGCCTGCCAACGTCCTGACTTTC,CASSIVLGDRLLPANVLTF
TRBJ2-7,NA,TRBV5-5,13,TRBD2,TGTGCCAGCAGCTTGCTAGCGGGGGCCGAGCAGTACTTC,CASSLLAGAEQYF
TRBJ1-5,NA,TRBV4-1,13,NA,TGCGCCAGCAGCCAATTCTTTGATCAGCCCCAGCATTTT,CASSQFFDQPQHF
TRBJ1-1,NA,TRBV27,15,NA,TGTGCCAGCAGTTTAAAGGGGGGGGTGAACACTGAAGCTTTCTTT,CASSLKGGVNTEAFF
TRBJ1-5,NA,TRBV12-3/TRBV12-4,13,NA,TGTGCCAGCAGACGAGGAGGGGCAAGGCCCCAGCATTTT,CASRRGGARPQHF
TRBJ2-3,NA,TRBV7-2,14,NA,TGTGCCAGCAGCTTTAACCGCCGCGCAGATACGCAGTATTTT,CASSFNRRADTQYF
TRBJ2-1,NA,TRBV2,14,TRBD1,TGTGCCAGCAGCCGCCCGACAGGGCCCCCCGAGCAGTTCTTC,CASSRPTGPPEQFF
TRBJ2-1,NA,TRBV3-1/TRBV3-2,16,TRBD2,TGTGCCAGCAGCCCAATGACTAGCGGGGGGGCGTCTGAGCAGTTCTTC,CASSPMTSGGASEQFF
TRBJ2-1,NA,TRBV4-3,19,TRBD2,TGCGCCAGCAGCATCGCCGGGACTAGCGGGGGGGGGTCCTACAATGAGCAGTTCTTC,CASSIAGTSGGGSYNEQFF
TRBJ2-2,NA,TRBV7-2,15,TRBD1,TGTGCCGGCCGAACAGGGGGTGGGAACACCGGGGAGCTGTTTTTT,CAGRTGGGNTGELFF
TRBJ2-1,NA,TRBV6-1,16,TRBD2,TGTGCCAGCAGTGAACGGACTAGCGGGGGGGCTAGTGAGCAGTTCTTC,CASSERTSGGASEQFF
TRBJ1-1,NA,TRBV6-2/TRBV6-3,15,TRBD1,TGTGCCAGCAGTTACCGGACAGGGACGAACACTGAAGCTTTCTTT,CASSYRTGTNTEAFF
TRBJ1-2,NA,TRBV15,12,NA,TGTGCCACCAGCAACGGTGTGGGCGGCTACACCTTC,CATSNGVGGYTF
TRBJ1-1,NA,TRBV29-1,10,NA,TGCAGCGTTGATCCAGCTGAAGCTTTCTTT,CSVDPAEAFF
TRBJ2-7,NA,TRBV20-1,16,TRBD2,TGCAGTGCTAGTAGGGCTAGCGGGGGGCACTCCTACGAGCAGTACTTC,CSASRASGGHSYEQYF
TRBJ2-1,NA,TRBV28,17,TRBD1,TGTGCCAGCAGTTTATACCCCCCGGGACAGGGGTGGGATGAGCAGTTCTTC,CASSLYPPGQGWDEQFF
TRBJ1-4,NA,TRBV9,14,NA,TGTGCCAGCAGCGAAAGGGGAGGCCATGAAAAACTGTTTTTT,CASSERGGHEKLFF
TRBJ1-2,NA,TRBV3-1/TRBV3-2,13,NA,TGTGCCAGCAGCCAAACTACTAACTATGGCTACACCTTC,CASSQTTNYGYTF
TRBJ1-1,NA,TRBV7-9,15,TRBD1,TGTGCCAGCAGCTTAAGGCAGGGGGGGAACACTGAAGCTTTCTTT,CASSLRQGGNTEAFF
TRBJ1-5,NA,TRBV5-3,18,NA,TGTGCCAGAAGCTTGGTAGGCGGGTCCGTGAGGAGGAATCAGCCCCAGCATTTT,CARSLVGGSVRRNQPQHF
TRBJ1-1,NA,TRBV4-3,14,NA,TGCGCCAGCAGCCACCGCGAAGGAGGGGCTGAAGCTTTCTTT,CASSHREGGAEAFF
TRBJ1-6,NA,TRBV30,13,NA,TGTGCCTGCGGGAGCTCCTATAATTCACCCCTCCACTTT,CACGSSYNSPLHF
TRBJ1-5,NA,TRBV5-6,15,NA,TGTGCCAGCAGCTTGGGACAGGCGGACAATCAGCCCCAGCATTTT,CASSLGQADNQPQHF
TRBJ2-7,NA,TRBV2,15,TRBD1,TGTGCCAGCAGTTCGGACAGGGCGCCTTCCTACGAGCAGTACTTC,CASSSDRAPSYEQYF
TRBJ2-7,NA,TRBV2,12,TRBD2,TGTGCCAGCAGCCCGGGGGGCTACGAGCAGTACTTC,CASSPGGYEQYF
TRBJ1-5,NA,TRBV2,13,TRBD1,TGTGCCGGAGGGACAGATAGCAATCAGCCCCAGCATTTT,CAGGTDSNQPQHF
TRBJ1-1,NA,TRBV6-1,13,TRBD1,TGTGCCAGCAGTCATCAGGGGGACACTGAAGCTTTCTTT,CASSHQGDTEAFF
TRBJ2-3,NA,TRBV30,14,TRBD1,TGTGCCCAAACCGGGACAGGGGCCACAGATACGCAGTATTTT,CAQTGTGATDTQYF
TRBJ2-2,once,TRBV12-3/TRBV12-4,12,NA,TGTGCCAGCAGTCCTGACACCGGGGAGCTGTTTTTT,CASSPDTGELFF
TRBJ1-2,NA,TRBV19,16,NA,TGTGCCAGTAGTATAAAGAGAGGGACATTTAACTATGGCTACACCTTC,CASSIKRGTFNYGYTF
TRBJ2-3,NA,TRBV27,16,TRBD2,TGTGCCAGCAGTCTCCGGGGGAGCGGGGGGGCAGACACGCAGTATTTT,CASSLRGSGGADTQYF
TRBJ1-5,NA,TRBV30,15,NA,TGTGCCTGGAGGGACGCAGGGTTTTCGGGTCAGCCCCAGCATTTT,CAWRDAGFSGQPQHF
TRBJ1-3,NA,TRBV7-9,14,NA,TGTGCCAGCAGCTTAGACTTCTCTGGAAACACCATATATTTT,CASSLDFSGNTIYF
TRBJ1-1,few,TRBV27,12,NA,TGTGCCAGCAGCCCGGGGTCAACTGAAGCTTTCTTT,CASSPGSTEAFF
TRBJ1-2,once,TRBV7-8,12,NA,TGTGCCAGCAGCTTAGGGCAGTATGGCTACACCTTC,CASSLGQYGYTF
TRBJ1-1,NA,TRBV30,13,NA,TGTGCCTGGCGGAGGGGGGGGAACACTGAAGCTTTCTTT,CAWRRGGNTEAFF
TRBJ1-5,NA,TRBV28,14,NA,TGTGCCAGCAGTTTATCTTCAGGGAATCAGCCCCAGCATTTT,CASSLSSGNQPQHF
TRBJ1-1,NA,TRBV5-1,13,NA,TGCGCCAGCAGTAAAGACAGGAACACTGAAGCTTTCTTT,CASSKDRNTEAFF